This TCR beta chain stems from a study of Tregs in tolerant kidney transplant recipients. Study-level points and caveats: Validation in larger populations is needed because few patients were studied. Tregs expanded with activated donor B cells seemed most donor-specific.

Assay used: immunoSEQ multiplex PCR; TCRdb lists only in-frame clones, some missing. Of around 50,000 clones in the sample, 83% are singletons; the top ten hold around 5.2%. Germline trimming cut 1 base from V and 3 bases from J; bases unmatched to any gene: 6. This CDR3 region has 16 residues. Germline V gene sequence: CDR1 SGHTA, CDR2 FQGNSA. Unstimulated regulatory T cells (CD4+CD25+CD127-), CD4+CD25- non-regulatory cells, CD4 and CD8 cells were FACS-sorted from thawed PBMCs. This clone was detected only a few times. Its target is not known. The sequencing sample was made of CD4+ T cells from blood. V gene TRBV7-2 combines with J gene TRBJ1-5; the match to TRBD1 covers 7 bases. The sequence was collected from a human donor in good health. The chain's CDR3 is CASSLDTGATNQPQHF. In nucleotides, the CDR3 is TGTGCCAGCAGCTTAGATACAGGGGCGACCAATCAGCCCCAGCATTTT.